Described below is a single T cell receptor (beta chain) sequence and its context. Here immunoSEQ multiplex PCR was the method, and the copy in TCRdb shows in-frame clones only, minus some. The table includes 10,000 or so clones, about three quarters detected once. The CDR3 is made up of 14 amino acids. V lost 4 bases to trimming and J lost 4 bases; unmatched junction nucleotides: 5. The germline V gene encodes CDR1 SGHDN and CDR2 FVKESK. Noted treatment: randomized to nivolumab then ipilimumab (arm A) or the reverse (arm B). Sorted cells were live CD3+CD8+, lacking CD19 and CD56, from PBMCs. The data derive from a study of sequential checkpoint blockade in melanoma. Study details: Patients were randomized 1:1 to nivolumab-then-ipilimumab or ipilimumab-then-nivolumab first-line.

The rearrangement uses TRBV14 and TRBJ2-7, with TRBD1 matching 9 bases. This specimen consisted of CD8+ T cells sorted from blood (inferred from file names), obtained from a patient given nivolumab and ipilimumab in sequence. The TCR sequence derives from a human donor with melanoma. In DNA form, the CDR3 reads TGTGCCAGCAGCCTCGGGACAGGGAGGTACGAGCAGTACTTC. It encodes CASSLGTGRYEQYF. Using reference TRBV14 and TRBJ2-7 for the parts outside the CDR3, the full variable domain is EAGVTQFPSHSVIEKGQTVTLRCDPISGHDNLYWYRRVMGKEIKFLLHFVKESKQDESGMPNNRFLAERTGGTYSTLKVQPAELEDSGVYFCASSLGTGRYEQYFGPGTRLTVT.